A selection of T cell receptor beta chains follows, all from one sample in a study of blood T cell repertoires in COVID-19. Produced via immunoSEQ multiplex PCR; TCRdb's table is partial and in-frame only. The table has 25,000 to 35,000 clones, roughly 87% seen once. Sample: peripheral blood. These receptor sequences come from a man older than 75 with acute or convalescent COVID-19. Both conserved end residues are part of each CDR3. A D gene is named only where the DNA matches it firmly. Clone sizes are given selectively: once, few, many, or a class where the clone is expanded.

J	V	size	D	DNA	CDR3
TRBJ2-4	TRBV19	.	TRBD2	TGTGCCAGTAGTCCACCGGGACTAGCGGGAGAGGGCAAAAACATTCAGTACTTC	CASSPPGLAGEGKNIQYF
TRBJ1-1	TRBV5-4	.	TRBD1	TGTGCCAGCAGCTACCGGGACAGGGGGAGGACTGAAGCTTTCTTT	CASSYRDRGRTEAFF
TRBJ2-3	TRBV6-6	.	TRBD1	TGTGCCAAACCACAGGGGGCAGATACGCAGTATTTT	CAKPQGADTQYF
TRBJ1-3	TRBV19	.	.	TGTGCCAGTAGTGTGGGGAGAGAGAACACCATATATTTT	CASSVGRENTIYF
TRBJ2-1	TRBV5-4	.	TRBD2	TGTGCCAGCAGCTCGGGACTAGCGGGAGGGGACGAGCAGTTCTTC	CASSSGLAGGDEQFF
TRBJ2-5	TRBV18	.	.	TGTGCCAGCTCACCGCCGGGAATCGAGACCCAGTACTTC	CASSPPGIETQYF
TRBJ2-7	TRBV11-2	.	.	TGTGCCAGCAGCTTACTCGGCCCGGGGGCGGGAGACTACGAGCAGTACTTC	CASSLLGPGAGDYEQYF
TRBJ2-7	TRBV10-3	.	.	TGTGCCATCAGTGAGTCGGAGGGAGTATGGGGGGAGCAGTACTTC	CAISESEGVWGEQYF
TRBJ2-7	TRBV14	.	TRBD1	TGTGCCAGCAGCCAAGACCTCGGGACAGGGTTCTCCTACGAGCAGTACTTC	CASSQDLGTGFSYEQYF
TRBJ2-3	TRBV19	.	TRBD2	TGTGCCAGCGGGGGGGGATCAGATACGCAGTATTTT	CASGGGSDTQYF
TRBJ2-2	TRBV9	.	.	TGTGCCAGCAGCGTAGATCCGGGGGAGCTGTTTTTT	CASSVDPGELFF
TRBJ2-1	TRBV5-1	.	TRBD1	TGCGCCAGCAGCAATCGACAGGGTTCCGACGGTGAGCAGTTCTTC	CASSNRQGSDGEQFF
TRBJ2-7	TRBV5-1	.	TRBD1	TGCGCCAGCAGCTTGGGGTCGACAGGGGGTTACGAGCAGTACTTC	CASSLGSTGGYEQYF
TRBJ1-2	TRBV5-1	.	TRBD1	TGCGCCAGCAGCCAGGGACAGGGGTCTAGTGGCTACACCTTC	CASSQGQGSSGYTF
TRBJ2-1	TRBV24-1	.	.	TGTGCCACCAGTGATTTAGGTCAGGGTAACAATGAGCAGTTCTTC	CATSDLGQGNNEQFF
TRBJ2-2	TRBV2	.	.	TGTGCCAGCAGTGGTTGGAGTCCGGACACCGGGGAGCTGTTTTTT	CASSGWSPDTGELFF
TRBJ1-6	TRBV30	.	.	TGTGCCTGGAGGGTCGTACCTCGGCAGGGAAATTCACCCCTCCACTTT	CAWRVVPRQGNSPLHF
TRBJ1-5	TRBV15	.	.	TGTGCCACCAGCAGAGACAGGGTCCCTCAGCCCCAGCATTTT	CATSRDRVPQPQHF
TRBJ1-1	TRBV11-3	.	.	TGTGCCAGCAGCTTCCCCAGGGGCTGGGGCACTGAAGCTTTCTTT	CASSFPRGWGTEAFF
TRBJ1-2	TRBV19	few	TRBD1	TGTGCCAGTCGTACAGGGGCACATGGCTACACCTTC	CASRTGAHGYTF
TRBJ1-3	TRBV28	.	.	TGTGCCAGCAGTTTACAGGGAGGAAACACCATATATTTT	CASSLQGGNTIYF